The 2 T cell receptor beta chains reported below all come from one sample, sequenced in a study of cytomegalovirus exposure and HLA in healthy donors. In the PCR, 60 Vbeta and 13 Jbeta primers were used. TCRdb keeps only in-frame clones here, not all; method: immunoSEQ multiplex PCR. Here the sample spans under 200,000 clones, approximately 88% being singletons. Sequenced input: PBMCs. These receptors originate from a boy aged 2 to 10 in good health and CMV-seronegative.

This CDR3 is CASSPSTGGAGGELFF. The CDR3 DNA reads TGCGCCAGCAGCCCGTCGACAGGGGGCGCAGGCGGGGAGCTGTTTTTT. V usage is TRBV4-1 and J usage is TRBJ2-2; TRBD1 matches at 10 bases. The CDR3 length is 16 residues. The V segment lost 4 bases and the J segment 7 bases; nucleotides outside the gene matches: 9. Per the germline V gene, CDR1 is MGHRA and CDR2 is YSYEKL.

This clone has a single count. This chain joins TRBV5-5 and TRBJ2-5; D is perhaps TRBD2 (5 bases). V was pared by 4 bases and J by 11 bases, with 15 bases between. CDR3 size: 12 residues. Germline values: CDR1 SGHKS, CDR2 YYEKEE (reference sequence). In nucleotides, the CDR3 is TGTGCCAGCAGCCCTTTCGAAGGGAGACAGTACTTC. Protein sequence: CASSPFEGRQYF.